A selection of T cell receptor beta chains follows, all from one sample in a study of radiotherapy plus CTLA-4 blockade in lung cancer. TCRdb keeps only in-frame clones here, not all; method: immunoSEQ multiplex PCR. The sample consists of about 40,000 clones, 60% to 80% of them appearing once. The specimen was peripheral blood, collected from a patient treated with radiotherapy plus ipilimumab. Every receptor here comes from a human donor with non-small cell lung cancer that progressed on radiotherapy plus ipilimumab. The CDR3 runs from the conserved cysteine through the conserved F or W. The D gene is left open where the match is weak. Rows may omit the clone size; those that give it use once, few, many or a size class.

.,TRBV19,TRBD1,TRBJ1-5,TGTGCCAGTAGTATATCCCTAGTAGGACAGGGGAACAATCAGCCCCAGCATTTT,CASSISLVGQGNNQPQHF
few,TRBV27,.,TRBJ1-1,TGTGCCAGCAGTTTATTTAAGAACACTGAAGCTTTCTTT,CASSLFKNTEAFF
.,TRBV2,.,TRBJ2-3,TGTGCCAGCAGTGAAGCGGCAGGCACAGATACGCAGTATTTT,CASSEAAGTDTQYF
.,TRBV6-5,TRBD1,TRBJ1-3,TGTGCCAGCAGTTACGGGACAGGGGTCGGAAACACCATATATTTT,CASSYGTGVGNTIYF
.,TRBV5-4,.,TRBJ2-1,TGTGCCAGCAGCTATCTTAATGAGCAGTTCTTC,CASSYLNEQFF
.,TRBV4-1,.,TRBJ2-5,TGCGCCAGCAGCTTGACAAGGTTGGAGACCCAGTACTTC,CASSLTRLETQYF
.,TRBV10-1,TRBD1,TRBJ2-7,TGCGCCATCTCGTGGGGAAGGACAGGTCCTTCCTACGAGCAGTACTTC,CAISWGRTGPSYEQYF
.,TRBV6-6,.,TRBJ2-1,TGTGCCAGCAGTTACTGGCTAGCCCAAAGCCCCAATGAGCAGTTCTTC,CASSYWLAQSPNEQFF
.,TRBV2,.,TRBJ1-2,TGTGCCAGCAGTGTGGCCGGGGGTGATAACTATGGCTACACCTTC,CASSVAGGDNYGYTF
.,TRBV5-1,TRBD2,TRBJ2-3,TGCGCCAGCAGCACCGGGACTAGCGGAACAGATACGCAGTATTTT,CASSTGTSGTDTQYF
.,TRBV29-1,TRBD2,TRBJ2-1,TGCAGCGGCGTTACTAGCGCCTACAATGAGCAGTTCTTC,CSGVTSAYNEQFF
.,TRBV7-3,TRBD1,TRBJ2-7,TGTGCCAGCAGCTTATCGGCAGGGGGCTCCTACGAGCAGTACTTC,CASSLSAGGSYEQYF
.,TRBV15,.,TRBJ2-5,TGTGCCACCAGCAGAGATGGGGACACGATAGAGACCCAGTACTTC,CATSRDGDTIETQYF
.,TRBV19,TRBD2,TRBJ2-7,TGTGCCAGTACACGCGCCCATAGCGGGGGCTCCTACGAGCAGTACTTC,CASTRAHSGGSYEQYF
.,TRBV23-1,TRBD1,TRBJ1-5,TGCGCCAGCAGTCTTAACCCCCGGGACAGAAGATCTTATGAGAGCAATCAGCCCCAGCATTTT,CASSLNPRDRRSYESNQPQHF
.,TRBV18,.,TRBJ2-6,TGTGCCAGCTCCCGAGCGGTGGCCGGGGCCAACGTCCTGACTTTC,CASSRAVAGANVLTF
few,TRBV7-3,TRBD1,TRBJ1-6,TGTGCCAGCAGCCCGACTTGGGACAGGGGCCCCGATACCTATAATTCACCCCTCCACTTT,CASSPTWDRGPDTYNSPLHF
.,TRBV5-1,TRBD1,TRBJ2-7,TGCGCCAGCAGCCTCGCAACAGGGGGTACCTACGAGCAGTACTTC,CASSLATGGTYEQYF
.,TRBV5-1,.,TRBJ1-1,TGCGCCAGCAGCGTAGAAGAGGGCACTGAAGCTTTCTTT,CASSVEEGTEAFF
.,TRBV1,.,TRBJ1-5,TGCACCAGCAGCCAAATGGGTGGGGGCGGAAAGGGTAGGGGCGATCAGCCCCAGCATTTT,CTSSQMGGGGKGRGDQPQHF
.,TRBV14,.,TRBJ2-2,TGTGCCAGCAGCCAATACAACAGGGTCAGCACCGGGGAGCTGTTTTTT,CASSQYNRVSTGELFF
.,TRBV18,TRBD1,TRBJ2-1,TGTGCCAGCGCGGGACAGGGCCCGAACAATGAGCAGTTCTTC,CASAGQGPNNEQFF
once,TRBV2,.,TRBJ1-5,TGTGCCAGCACCGGGAGGCAGGGTGTTCAGCCCCAGCATTTT,CASTGRQGVQPQHF
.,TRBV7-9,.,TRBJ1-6,TGTGCCAGCAGCTGGAGCTCCTATAATTCACCCCTCCACTTT,CASSWSSYNSPLHF
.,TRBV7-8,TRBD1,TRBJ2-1,TGTGCCAGCAGCTTCATGGCCCAGGGGGCGCGATACAATGAGCAGTTCTTC,CASSFMAQGARYNEQFF
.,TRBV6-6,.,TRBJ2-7,TGTGCCAGCAGTTACAGCGACCGGGACAACTCCTACGAGCAGTACTTC,CASSYSDRDNSYEQYF
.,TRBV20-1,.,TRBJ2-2,TGCAGTGCTCAGGGATTCGGGGAGCTGTTTTTT,CSAQGFGELFF
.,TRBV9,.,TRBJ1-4,TGTGCCAGCAGCGTAGGAGGGGGGGCCTGGGCGACTAATGAAAAACTGTTTTTT,CASSVGGGAWATNEKLFF
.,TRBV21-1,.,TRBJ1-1,TGTGCCAGCAGCAAAGTTTGCGACAGGGGTGACACTGAAGCTTTCTTT,CASSKVCDRGDTEAFF
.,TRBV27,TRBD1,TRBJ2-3,TGTGCCAGCAGTCCTCAGGCCCCCGGGACAGGGCTTAGCACAGATACGCAGTATTTT,CASSPQAPGTGLSTDTQYF
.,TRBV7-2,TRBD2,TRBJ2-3,TGTGCCAGCAGCGCCGGGACTAGCGGGGGAACGAACACAGATACGCAGTATTTT,CASSAGTSGGTNTDTQYF
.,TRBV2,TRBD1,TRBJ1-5,TGTGCCAGCAGTGAGGGACAGAGTAGCAATCAGCCCCAGCATTTT,CASSEGQSSNQPQHF
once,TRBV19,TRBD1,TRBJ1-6,TGTGCCAGTAGTAATAGGGACAGGGGCTCACCCCTCCACTTT,CASSNRDRGSPLHF
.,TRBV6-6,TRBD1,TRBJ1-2,TGTGCCAGCAGTTACCAGGGACAGAACTATGGCTACACCTTC,CASSYQGQNYGYTF
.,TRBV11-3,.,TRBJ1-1,TGTGCCAGCAGCTTAGATTCATACACTGAAGCTTTCTTT,CASSLDSYTEAFF
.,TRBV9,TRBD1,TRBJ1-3,TGTGCCAGCAGCGTAGGACAGGGGGCTCCCATTTCCATATATTTT,CASSVGQGAPISIYF
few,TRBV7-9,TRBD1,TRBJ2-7,TGTGCCAGCAGCACCGGACAGGGTCAGCACGAGCAGTACTTC,CASSTGQGQHEQYF
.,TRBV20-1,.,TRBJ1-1,TGCAGTGCTAGAGGCGGCGATACCTTT,CSARGGDTF
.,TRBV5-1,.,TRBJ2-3,TGCGCCAGCAGCTTTGGACAGATAACAGATACGCAGTATTTT,CASSFGQITDTQYF
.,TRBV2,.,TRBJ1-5,TGTGCCAGCAGTGATTGGGGGCGCGGGAGCAATCAGCCCCAGCATTTT,CASSDWGRGSNQPQHF
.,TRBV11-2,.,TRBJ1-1,TGTGCCAGCAGCTTAGGGCGGGTCCGGAACACTGAAGCTTTCTTT,CASSLGRVRNTEAFF
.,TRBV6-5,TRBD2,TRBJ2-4,TGTGCCAGCAGTTACGGGGCGGGGGGGCGAAACATTCAGTACTTC,CASSYGAGGRNIQYF
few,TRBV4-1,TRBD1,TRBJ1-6,TGCGCCAGCACACGGCAGGGGGCATCTTATAATTCACCCCTCCACTTT,CASTRQGASYNSPLHF
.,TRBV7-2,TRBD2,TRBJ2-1,TGTGCCAGCACCGAGACTAGCGGGACGTACAATGAGCAGTTCTTC,CASTETSGTYNEQFF
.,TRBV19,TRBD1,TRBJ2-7,TGTGCCAGTAGCCCGACAGGGACCTACGAGCAGTACTTC,CASSPTGTYEQYF